The T cell receptor (beta chain) described here comes from a study of PD-L1 blockade in urothelial cancer. V lost 5 bases, J lost 5 bases, and 12 bases stayed unmatched. The length of the CDR3 is 16 residues. The germline gives CDR1 LNHDA, CDR2 SQIVND (reference sequence). Profiling relied on immunoSEQ multiplex PCR, and the TCRdb table lists in-frame clones only, not all of them. The repertoire has under 70,000 clones, approximately 85% of them found once; the top ten carry 15% to 17%. Sample time point: pretreatment peripheral blood. The clonotype comes from a man between 65 and 80 years old with urothelial cancer. This sample comprised PBMCs, obtained around atezolizumab (anti-PD-L1) treatment. The genes are TRBV19 and TRBJ1-1; 9 positions match TRBD1. CDR3 sequence: CASSSPPGTGYTEAFF. CDR3 coding DNA: TGTGCCAGTAGTTCCCCGCCCGGGACAGGGTATACTGAAGCTTTCTTT.